This TCR beta chain was retrieved from a study of shared clonotypes between healthy human individuals. About the research overall: Researchers drew samples from two women and three men aged 18 to 49. Findings and limits, study-wide: For naive CD4 cells, approximately 4.8% of clonotypes were shared across a handful of donors.

Replicate sorted-subset PCRs were loaded with around 220 ng DNA, 30,000 to 35,000 T cell genomes. Only in-frame clones appear in the TCRdb table, and some are missing; sequencing was by immunoSEQ multiplex PCR. The sample consists of roughly 1,600,000 clones, approximately 98.5% of them appearing once. CDR3 length equals 15 residues. Trimming stripped 0 bases from V and 1 base from J, with 9 bases between. Germline-derived CDR1 and CDR2 are SGHKS and YYEKEE (reference sequence). This clone has just one count. Its antigen is as yet unknown. The split of CD4+ cells yielded CD45RA+ naive and CD45RA-negative memory subsets.

J is TRBJ2-3 and V is TRBV5-5; D gene ambiguous. This sequence originates from a man aged 25 to 40 in good health. Source material: naive CD4+ T cells sorted from blood. Subset of the sample: CD45RA+ positively selected. Written as DNA, the CDR3 is TGTGCCAGCAGCTTGGTATGGCAGGGCACAGATACGCAGTATTTT. This translates into CASSLVWQGTDTQYF.